One sample yielded the 22 T cell receptor beta chains listed below, sequenced in a study of T cell clones after liver transplantation. The repertoire was sequenced with immunoSEQ multiplex PCR; TCRdb's copy has only in-frame clones and lacks some. The data hold fewer than 65,000 clones, with around 70% observed a single time. This sample comprised CD4+ T cells from blood, obtained at the 22-month timepoint. The origin of the receptors is a human patient who received a liver transplant. Part of the T cells may come from the graft donor.

The rearrangement joins TRBV19 to TRBJ1-5, with D tentatively TRBD1 (6 bases). The V end was cut by 10 bases, the J end by 4 bases, with 14 bases between. There are 13 residues in the CDR3. The germline V gene encodes CDR1 LNHDA and CDR2 SQIVND (reference sequence). In DNA form, the CDR3 reads TGTGCCACCCGATGGACAGATAATCAGCCCCAGCATTTT. The encoded protein is CATRWTDNQPQHF.

The V and J genes are TRBV4-2 and TRBJ1-5, with a weak D call TRBD1 (5 bases). CDR3 length: 15 amino acids. The germline gives CDR1 LGHNA, CDR2 YNFKEQ. V lost 2 bases and J lost 6, with 14 bases in between. In DNA form, the CDR3 reads TGTGCCAGCAGCCAACGACCCGGAGACAGTCAGCCCCAGCATTTT. Translated: CASSQRPGDSQPQHF.

This clone was seen more than once but under ten times. V is TRBV29-1 and J is TRBJ2-2; no clear D. The length of the CDR3 is 13 residues. The V and J ends lost 8 bases and 3 bases respectively, with 13 bases between them. Looked up from germline, CDR1 is SQVTM and CDR2 is ANQGSEA. The CDR3 nucleotides are TGCAGCACAAGAACAACTTACACCGGGGAGCTGTTTTTT. Translating gives CSTRTTYTGELFF.

The chain links TRBV19 to TRBJ1-1; a weak D match, TRBD1 (5 bases). The CDR3 contains 15 residues. The V gene's germline CDR1 is LNHDA and CDR2 SQIVND (reference sequence). Trimming stripped 1 base from V and 6 bases from J, with 15 bases between. CDR3 bases: TGTGCCAGTAGTATAGCTGCAGGGTCTTCCGCTGAAGCTTTCTTT. It encodes CASSIAAGSSAEAFF.

The chain links TRBV28 to TRBJ1-6, with D uncertain. CDR3 size: 15 residues. CDR1 is MDHEN and CDR2 is SYDVKM in the germline V gene. Trimming pared 7 bases from V and 7 bases from J, leaving 17 bases between. The CDR3 DNA follows: TGTGCCAGCATATCATTGCGGTTACCGAATTCACCCCTCCACTTT. Translation: CASISLRLPNSPLHF.

This chain joins TRBV7-6 and TRBJ2-7, with 9 bases aligning to TRBD2. Germline CDR1 reads SGHVS; CDR2 reads FNYEAQ. V lost 0 bases and J lost 2; bases outside the gene matches: 8. The CDR3 loop spans 17 amino acids. The CDR3 spells CASSLARVAGAPYEQYF. Written as DNA, the CDR3 is TGTGCCAGCAGCTTAGCGCGAGTAGCGGGGGCGCCCTACGAGCAGTACTTC. Looking up the rest from reference TRBV7-6 and TRBJ2-7 gives the full variable domain: GAGVSQSPRYKVTKRGQDVALRCDPISGHVSLYWYRQALGQGPEFLTYFNYEAQQDKSGLPNDRFSAERPEGSISTLTIQRTEQRDSAMYRCASSLARVAGAPYEQYFGPGTRLTVT.

The sample holds a few counts of this clone. The V call is TRBV18, the J call TRBJ1-1; TRBD1 might be the D (6 bases). The CDR3 is 16 residues long. The V gene's germline CDR1 is KGHSH and CDR2 LQKENI. With 6 bases removed from V and 0 bases from J, the gap between germline ends came to 17 bases. CDR3: CASSLQGNRVNTEAFF. CDR3 sequence (DNA): TGTGCCAGCTCCCTCCAGGGGAACAGGGTGAACACTGAAGCTTTCTTT.

The chain joins TRBV4-2 to TRBJ2-1, with TRBD2 identical over 7 bases. There are 15 residues in the CDR3. Germline loops: CDR1 LGHNA, CDR2 YNFKEQ. The trim removed 1 base at V and 4 bases at J, leaving 4 bases unmatched. This chain's CDR3 is CASSQGTGGYNEQFF. Written as DNA, the CDR3 is TGTGCCAGCAGCCAAGGCACGGGGGGATACAATGAGCAGTTCTTC.

The rearrangement uses TRBV5-6 and TRBJ1-5; a weak D match, TRBD1 (5 bases). CDR1 is SGHDT, CDR2 YYEEEE, per germline. The CDR3 length is 14 residues. V was cut by 1 base and J by 7 bases, with 12 bases left in between. DNA of the CDR3: TGTGCCAGCAGCTTGCGGAGGGGCCGGCAGCCCCAGCATTTT. The encoded protein is CASSLRRGRQPQHF.

This chain links TRBV6-1 with TRBJ1-5; D remains ambiguous. V was shortened by 2 bases and J by 3 bases, with 8 bases between the two germline ends. Germline loops: CDR1 MNHNS, CDR2 SASEGT. There are 14 residues in the CDR3. DNA for the CDR3: TGTGCCAGCAGTGAAACCAGACCCAATCAGCCCCAGCATTTT. As protein: CASSETRPNQPQHF.

The chain is built from TRBV18 and TRBJ2-1; possible D gene TRBD2, 5 bases. There are 15 residues in the CDR3. The V gene lost 1 base and the J gene lost 6 bases, with 13 bases spanning the gap. CDR1 and CDR2 from the germline V gene are KGHSH and LQKENI. For the CDR3, the DNA is TGTGCCAGCTCACCACGGGCAGAGAGGGCCAATGAGCAGTTCTTC. Translated, it gives CASSPRAERANEQFF. The full variable domain, with the rest looked up from reference TRBV18 and TRBJ2-1, is NAGVMQNPRHLVRRRGQEARLRCSPMKGHSHVYWYRQLPEEGLKFMVYLQKENIIDESGMPKERFSAEFPKEGPSILRIQQVVRGDSAAYFCASSPRAERANEQFFGPGTRLTVL.

This clone was seen more than once but under ten times. V usage is TRBV5-6 and J usage is TRBJ2-2; perhaps TRBD1 as D (5 bases). CDR1 is SGHDT and CDR2 is YYEEEE in the germline V gene. The V gene lost 2 bases and the J gene lost 9 bases, with 14 bases spanning the gap. This CDR3 is built from 14 residues. This chain's CDR3 is CASSFPGNNRELFF. In nucleotides, the CDR3 is TGTGCCAGCAGCTTTCCAGGGAATAACCGGGAGCTGTTTTTT.

This clone was picked up a small number of times. Germline and junction disagree at one end, which may indicate a read error. The V gene is TRBV7-7, the J gene TRBJ2-7; 8 bases fit TRBD1. CDR1 and CDR2 from the germline V gene are SSHAT and FNYEAQ (reference sequence). The length of the CDR3 is 14 residues. This CDR3 is CASSLDRDSYEQYF. The CDR3 DNA follows: TGTGCTAGCAGCCTGGACAGGGACTCCTACGAGCAGTACTTC.

The chain combines TRBV5-8 with TRBJ2-1; tentative D call: TRBD2 (6 bases). Trimming removed 1 base at V and 12 bases at J, with 8 bases between. CDR3 length: 11 residues. Germline CDR1 and CDR2: SGHTS and YDEGEE. The CDR3 sequence: CASSLMGGQFF. The CDR3 coding sequence is TGTGCCAGCAGCTTGATGGGAGGGCAGTTCTTC.

The gene calls are TRBV2 and TRBJ2-1; 10 bases line up with TRBD2. Germline loops: CDR1 SNHLY, CDR2 FYNNEI. The CDR3 consists of 15 residues. The J segment lost 1 base and the V segment lost 6 bases, leaving 3 bases of the junction unmatched. CDR3 nucleotide sequence: TGTGCCAGCAGGGCTAGCGGGGGTTCCTACAATGAGCAGTTCTTC. Translating gives CASRASGGSYNEQFF.

Here the CDR3 reads CASSEQGTNQPQHF. In DNA form, the CDR3 reads TGTGCCAGCAGTGAACAGGGGACAAATCAGCCCCAGCATTTT. J is TRBJ1-5 and V is TRBV6-1, with D perhaps TRBD1 (6 bases). Germline loops: CDR1 MNHNS, CDR2 SASEGT. The ends were cut back, 2 bases at V and 4 bases at J, with 9 bases in the middle. The CDR3 consists of 14 residues.

This clone is a singleton in its sample. The gene calls are TRBV7-8 and TRBJ2-3; D is unclear. The CDR3 runs 15 residues. Trimming left V 5 bases short and J 0 bases short, with 12 bases between. The germline V gene has CDR1 SGHVS and CDR2 FQNEAQ. CDR3 in DNA: TGTGCCAGCAGCCCCGGAGTGGTGAGCACAGATACGCAGTATTTT. Amino acids: CASSPGVVSTDTQYF.

The chain recombines TRBV6-1 with TRBJ2-3; 9 nucleotides agree with TRBD2. Trimming removed 4 bases from V and 7 bases from J; junction bases left unmatched: 18. The CDR3 totals 18 residues. CDR1 is MNHNS and CDR2 is SASEGT in the germline V gene. CDR3 region: CASSVLSPTSGSYHTQYF. Written as DNA, the CDR3 is TGTGCCAGCAGTGTTTTGTCTCCGACTAGCGGATCCTACCATACGCAGTATTTT.

This clone has just one count. The chain employs TRBV5-8 and TRBJ1-5; 8 bases match TRBD1. Germline CDR1 is SGHTS and CDR2 is YDEGEE. The CDR3 has 14 amino acids. V trimming: 3 bases; J trimming: 7 bases; junction bases outside the gene matches: 6. The CDR3 loop reads CASSSWTGRQPQHF. The DNA for the CDR3 is TGTGCCAGCAGCTCCTGGACAGGGCGACAGCCCCAGCATTTT.

V usage is TRBV6-1 and J usage is TRBJ1-2; D unclear. Germline V CDR1 and CDR2: MNHNS, SASEGT. V gave up 6 bases and J gave up 2 bases, with 10 bases separating them. The length of the CDR3 is 13 residues. In DNA, the CDR3 is TGTGCCAGCAGGATTGAATGGAACTATGGCTACACCTTC. Its protein is CASRIEWNYGYTF.

This clone showed up many times. V is TRBV7-2 and J is TRBJ1-6, with 9 bases identical to TRBD1. The CDR3 extends over 14 amino acids. The germline gives CDR1 SGHTA, CDR2 FQGNSA. The trim removed 8 bases at V and 7 bases at J, leaving 6 bases unmatched. CDR3 in amino acids: CASGRTGANSPLHF. The CDR3 DNA reads as TGTGCCAGCGGCCGGACAGGGGCAAATTCACCCCTCCACTTT. Together with reference TRBV7-2 and TRBJ1-6, the CDR3 gives the full variable domain: GAGVSQSPSNKVTEKGKDVELRCDPISGHTALYWYRQSLGQGLEFLIYFQGNSAPDKSGLPSDRFSAERTGGSVSTLTIQRTQQEDSAVYLCASGRTGANSPLHFGNGTRLTVT.

V usage is TRBV30 and J usage is TRBJ1-5; D possibly corresponds to TRBD1 (5 bases). The germline gives CDR1 GTSNPN, CDR2 SVGIG (reference sequence). The germline V and J ends were trimmed by 2 bases and 9 bases, with 11 bases remaining between them. This CDR3 spans 12 amino acids. The CDR3 loop is CAWSLGGGPQHF. In DNA form, the CDR3 reads TGTGCCTGGAGTTTGGGGGGTGGGCCCCAGCATTTT.